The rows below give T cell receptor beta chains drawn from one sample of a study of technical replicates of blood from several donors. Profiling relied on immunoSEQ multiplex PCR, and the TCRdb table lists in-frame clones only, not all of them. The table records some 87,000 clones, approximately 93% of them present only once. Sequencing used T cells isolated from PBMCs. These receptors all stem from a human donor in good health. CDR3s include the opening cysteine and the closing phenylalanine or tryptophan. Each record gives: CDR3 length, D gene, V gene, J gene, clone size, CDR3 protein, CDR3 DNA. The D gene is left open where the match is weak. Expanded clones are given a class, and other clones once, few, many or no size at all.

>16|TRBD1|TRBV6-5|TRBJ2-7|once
CASSYPPGQGVGEQYF
TGTGCCAGCAGTTATCCACCGGGACAGGGGGTTGGCGAGCAGTACTTC
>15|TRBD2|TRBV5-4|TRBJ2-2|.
CASSFSGINTGELFF
TGTGCCAGCAGCTTTAGCGGGATCAACACCGGGGAGCTGTTTTTT
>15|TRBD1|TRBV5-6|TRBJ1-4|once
CASSETGETNEKLFF
TGTGCCAGCAGCGAGACAGGGGAGACTAATGAAAAACTGTTTTTT
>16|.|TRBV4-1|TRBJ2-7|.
CASSQRGGSGSYEQYF
TGCGCCAGCAGCCAAAGGGGGGGTAGCGGCTCCTACGAGCAGTACTTC
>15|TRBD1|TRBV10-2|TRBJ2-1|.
CASSEPWTGHNEQFF
TGCGCCAGCAGTGAGCCCTGGACAGGGCACAATGAGCAGTTCTTC
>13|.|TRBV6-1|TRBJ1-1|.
CAGSQGPNTEAFF
TGTGCCGGATCCCAGGGGCCGAACACTGAAGCTTTCTTT
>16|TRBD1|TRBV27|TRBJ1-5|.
CASSPRTGLGNQPQHF
TGTGCCAGCAGTCCCCGGACAGGTTTAGGGAATCAGCCCCAGCATTTT
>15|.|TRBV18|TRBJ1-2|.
CASSPPQGSNYGYTF
TGTGCCAGCTCACCACCACAGGGTTCAAACTATGGCTACACCTTC
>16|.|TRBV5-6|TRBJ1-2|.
CASSLFPQGNLYGYTF
TGTGCCAGCAGCTTGTTTCCGCAGGGGAATTTGTATGGCTACACCTTC
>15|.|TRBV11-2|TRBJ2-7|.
CASSLGTGGGYEQYF
TGTGCCAGCAGCTTAGGTACAGGGGGAGGGTACGAGCAGTACTTC
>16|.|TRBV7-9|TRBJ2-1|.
CASSLKRASEGERQFF
TGTGCCAGCAGCTTAAAAAGGGCTAGCGAAGGGGAGAGGCAGTTCTTC
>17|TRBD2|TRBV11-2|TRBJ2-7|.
CASSLRLAERNSYEQYF
TGTGCCAGCAGCTTGCGGCTAGCGGAGCGGAACTCCTACGAGCAGTACTTC
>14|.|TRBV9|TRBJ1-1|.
CASSVEGLNTEAFF
TGTGCCAGCAGCGTCGAGGGCCTGAACACTGAAGCTTTCTTT
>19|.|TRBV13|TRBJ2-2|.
CASSSTTLTGTSNTGELFF
TGTGCCAGCAGCTCCACCACCTTGACAGGGACTTCAAACACCGGGGAGCTGTTTTTT
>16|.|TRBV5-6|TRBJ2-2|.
CASSLGRDRFTGELFF
TGTGCCAGCAGCTTGGGACGGGATAGATTCACCGGGGAGCTGTTTTTT
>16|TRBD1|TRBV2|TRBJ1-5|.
CASRGDREESNQPQHF
TGTGCCAGCAGGGGTGACAGGGAAGAAAGCAATCAGCCCCAGCATTTT
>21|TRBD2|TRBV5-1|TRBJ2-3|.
CASSLRLEGLAGESGTDTQYF
TGCGCCAGCAGCTTGAGGCTAGAAGGGCTAGCGGGAGAGAGTGGCACAGATACGCAGTATTTT
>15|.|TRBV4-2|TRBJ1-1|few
CASSQETDRNTEAFF
TGTGCCAGCAGCCAAGAGACGGACAGGAACACTGAAGCTTTCTTT
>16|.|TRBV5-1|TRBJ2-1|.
CASSFAGSATINEQFF
TGCGCCAGCAGCTTTGCGGGGAGCGCTACGATTAATGAGCAGTTCTTC
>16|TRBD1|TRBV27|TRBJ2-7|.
CASSLSQGAYSYEQYF
TGTGCCAGCAGTTTATCGCAGGGGGCCTACTCCTACGAGCAGTACTTC
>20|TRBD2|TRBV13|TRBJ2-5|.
CASSTIGTSGWVAQQETQYF
TGTGCCAGCAGCACTATCGGGACTAGCGGGTGGGTCGCGCAACAAGAGACCCAGTACTTC
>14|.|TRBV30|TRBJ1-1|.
CAWIMRAGNTEAFF
TGTGCCTGGATAATGAGGGCCGGGAACACTGAAGCTTTCTTT
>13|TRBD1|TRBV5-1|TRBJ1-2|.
CASSSTGGFGYTF
TGCGCCAGCAGCTCGACAGGGGGATTTGGCTACACCTTC
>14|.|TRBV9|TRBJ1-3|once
CASSGRDIGNTIYF
TGTGCCAGCAGCGGAAGGGACATCGGAAACACCATATATTTT
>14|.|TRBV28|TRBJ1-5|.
CASSLLRGDQPQHF
TGTGCCAGCAGTTTATTACGGGGTGATCAGCCCCAGCATTTT
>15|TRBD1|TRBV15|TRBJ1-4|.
CATSVTGVHPRKLFF
TGTGCCACCAGCGTCACAGGGGTACACCCACGGAAACTGTTTTTT
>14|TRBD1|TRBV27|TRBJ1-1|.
CASSFYRGHDEAFF
TGTGCCAGCAGTTTTTACAGGGGGCATGATGAAGCTTTCTTT
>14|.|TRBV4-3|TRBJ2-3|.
CASSQDQGTDTQYF
TGCGCCAGCAGCCAAGATCAGGGTACAGATACGCAGTATTTT
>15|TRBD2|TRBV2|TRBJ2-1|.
CASIWREPSYNEQFF
TGTGCCAGCATTTGGCGGGAGCCCTCCTACAATGAGCAGTTCTTC
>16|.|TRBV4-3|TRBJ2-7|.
CASSQDMREFPYEQYF
TGCGCCAGCAGCCAAGATATGAGGGAGTTTCCCTACGAGCAGTACTTC
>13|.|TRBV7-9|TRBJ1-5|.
CASSYGAREPQHF
TGTGCCAGCAGCTATGGGGCCAGGGAGCCCCAGCATTTT
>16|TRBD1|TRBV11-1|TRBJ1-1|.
CASSKGQDLMNTEAFF
TGTGCCAGCAGCAAAGGACAGGATCTCATGAACACTGAAGCTTTCTTT
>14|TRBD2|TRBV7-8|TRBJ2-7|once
CASSPGLAAYEQYF
TGTGCCAGCTCACCGGGACTAGCGGCCTACGAGCAGTACTTC
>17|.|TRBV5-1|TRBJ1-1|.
CASSPQGWARMNTEAFF
TGCGCCAGCAGCCCACAGGGTTGGGCGAGAATGAACACTGAAGCTTTCTTT
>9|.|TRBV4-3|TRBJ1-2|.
CASSLCYTF
TGCGCCAGCAGTCTTTGCTACACCTTC
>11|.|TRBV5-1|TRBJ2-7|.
CASSFAGEQYF
TGCGCCAGCAGCTTCGCGGGCGAGCAGTACTTC
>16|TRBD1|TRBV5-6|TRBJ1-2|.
CASIDRGQGRRDGYTF
TGTGCCAGCATCGATAGAGGACAGGGAAGAAGGGATGGCTACACCTTC
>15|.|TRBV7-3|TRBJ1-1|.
CASSLYPGKNTEAFF
TGTGCCAGCAGCTTATATCCGGGGAAGAACACTGAAGCTTTCTTT
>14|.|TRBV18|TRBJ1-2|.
CASSPQQGTNGYTF
TGTGCCAGCTCACCACAACAGGGAACAAACGGCTACACCTTC
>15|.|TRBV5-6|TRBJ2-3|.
CASSPIPSGTDTQYF
TGTGCCAGCAGCCCCATCCCCAGTGGCACAGATACGCAGTATTTT
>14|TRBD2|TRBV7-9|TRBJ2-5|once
CASSLTSGLETQYF
TGTGCCAGCAGCTTAACTAGCGGGTTGGAGACCCAGTACTTC
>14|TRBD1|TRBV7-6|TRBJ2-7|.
CASSRRQGDYEQYF
TGTGCCAGCAGCCGACGACAGGGGGATTACGAGCAGTACTTC
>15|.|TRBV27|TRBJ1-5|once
CASSLGGSGRWPQHF
TGTGCCAGCAGTTTAGGGGGCAGTGGTAGATGGCCCCAGCATTTT
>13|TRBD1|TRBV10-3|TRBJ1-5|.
CASGTGGGQPQHF
TGTGCCAGTGGGACAGGGGGAGGTCAGCCCCAGCATTTT
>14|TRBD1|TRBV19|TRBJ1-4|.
CASRQQGSKEKLFF
TGTGCCAGTAGACAACAGGGGAGCAAGGAAAAACTGTTTTTT
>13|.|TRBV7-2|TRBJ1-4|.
CASRVEVGEKLFF
TGTGCCAGCAGGGTAGAGGTTGGAGAAAAACTGTTTTTT
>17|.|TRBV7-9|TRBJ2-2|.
CASSLGVGGPNTGELFF
TGTGCCAGCAGCCTAGGGGTGGGAGGCCCGAACACCGGGGAGCTGTTTTTT
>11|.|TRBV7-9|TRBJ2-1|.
CASTKGDEQFF
TGTGCCAGCACCAAGGGAGATGAGCAGTTCTTC
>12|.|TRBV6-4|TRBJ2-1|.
CASSDSRWEQFF
TGTGCCAGCAGTGACTCGAGGTGGGAGCAGTTCTTC